A single sample is the source of the 3 T cell receptor beta chains below, sequenced in a study of blood T cell repertoires in COVID-19. The protocol was immunoSEQ multiplex PCR, while the TCRdb copy is restricted to in-frame clones and leaves out a portion. This sample yields about 240,000 clones, of which approximately 82% are seen a single time; around 2% belongs to the top ten. Sequenced: peripheral blood. All receptors derive from a man under 40 who had recovered from COVID-19.

The count of this clone is one. This chain joins TRBV6-1 and TRBJ1-6; 7 nucleotides line up with TRBD1. The V and J ends lost 3 bases and 9 bases, in that order; junction bases with no gene match: 11. Looked up from germline, CDR1 is MNHNS and CDR2 is SASEGT. The CDR3 totals 16 residues. DNA of the CDR3: TGTGCCAGCAGTGATAGACAGGGAACGGCAGGTTCACCCCTCCACTTT. Amino acid sequence: CASSDRQGTAGSPLHF.

This clone was counted between two and nine times. The J gene is TRBJ2-7, the V gene TRBV6-1; D gene ambiguous. This CDR3 spans 15 amino acids. Germline CDR1 reads MNHNS; CDR2 reads SASEGT. The germline V and J ends were trimmed by 1 base and 2 bases, with 12 bases remaining between them. CDR3 sequence (DNA): TGTGCCAGCAGTGAAGAGGAGACCTTAGCCTACGAGCAGTACGTC. It codes for CASSEEETLAYEQYV.

This sequence joins TRBV2 and TRBJ2-5, with 8 bases identical to TRBD2. The CDR3 spans 13 residues. Germline values: CDR1 SNHLY, CDR2 FYNNEI. Germline trimming cut 8 bases from V and 2 bases from J; bases unmatched to any gene: 4. The CDR3 nucleotides are TGTGCCAGCTCTGCTAGCGGGCAAGAGACCCAGTACTTC. Translation gives CASSASGQETQYF.